These T cell receptor beta chains were read from a single sample in a study of T cell responses to AZD1222 COVID-19 vaccine. This table comes from immunoSEQ multiplex PCR, and its TCRdb copy is limited to in-frame clones, with some not included. The table lists fewer than 70,000 clones, about 87% of them singletons. Sample: peripheral blood, taken on day 0 of AZD1222 vaccination. The source is an adult in good health. Each CDR3 is given with its conserved first and last residue. Each record gives: CDR3 protein, CDR3 DNA, J gene, V gene, D gene, clone size. The D gene is left open where the match is weak. A clone size is listed for some rows: how often the clone was seen (once, few, many), or a class if it is expanded.

cdr3_aa: CASSYTGADQPQHF; cdr3_nt: TGTGCCAGCAGTTACACAGGGGCCGATCAGCCCCAGCATTTT; j_call: TRBJ1-5; v_call: TRBV6-5; d_call: TRBD1; clone_size: few
cdr3_aa: CASSNGDGLALSGANVLTF; cdr3_nt: TGTGCCAGCAGCAACGGGGATGGGCTTGCCCTCTCTGGGGCCAACGTCCTGACTTTC; j_call: TRBJ2-6; v_call: TRBV7-9; d_call: -; clone_size: -
cdr3_aa: CSASMNTEAFF; cdr3_nt: TGCAGTGCTTCAATGAACACTGAAGCTTTCTTT; j_call: TRBJ1-1; v_call: TRBV20-1; d_call: -; clone_size: -
cdr3_aa: CASSEGQTTNTGELFF; cdr3_nt: TGTGCCAGCAGTGAAGGTCAGACTACGAACACCGGGGAGCTGTTTTTT; j_call: TRBJ2-2; v_call: TRBV6-1; d_call: -; clone_size: -
cdr3_aa: CATLFGYTF; cdr3_nt: TGTGCCACCCTATTTGGCTACACCTTC; j_call: TRBJ1-2; v_call: TRBV19; d_call: -; clone_size: few
cdr3_aa: CASSATGREPQHF; cdr3_nt: TGTGCCAGCAGCGCGACAGGGCGAGAGCCCCAGCATTTT; j_call: TRBJ1-5; v_call: TRBV2; d_call: TRBD1; clone_size: -
cdr3_aa: CASSALPSNTDTQYF; cdr3_nt: TGCGCCAGCAGCGCCCTGCCTTCTAACACAGATACGCAGTATTTT; j_call: TRBJ2-3; v_call: TRBV4-1; d_call: -; clone_size: -
cdr3_aa: CATSSGNQPQHF; cdr3_nt: TGTGCCACCAGCAGCGGCAATCAGCCCCAGCATTTT; j_call: TRBJ1-5; v_call: TRBV15; d_call: -; clone_size: -
cdr3_aa: CASSLSPLQSSGNTIYF; cdr3_nt: TGTGCCAGCAGCTTAAGCCCACTCCAGAGCTCTGGAAACACCATATATTTT; j_call: TRBJ1-3; v_call: TRBV7-9; d_call: -; clone_size: -
cdr3_aa: CSVAPLRDNEQFF; cdr3_nt: TGCAGCGTCGCCCCCCTCCGAGACAATGAGCAGTTCTTC; j_call: TRBJ2-1; v_call: TRBV29-1; d_call: -; clone_size: -
cdr3_aa: CASKEQGKAGGYTF; cdr3_nt: TGTGCCAGTAAAGAACAGGGAAAGGCGGGTGGCTACACCTTC; j_call: TRBJ1-2; v_call: TRBV19; d_call: -; clone_size: -
cdr3_aa: CSTDRDGEANYGYTF; cdr3_nt: TGCAGCACCGACCGGGACGGAGAAGCTAACTATGGCTACACCTTC; j_call: TRBJ1-2; v_call: TRBV29-1; d_call: -; clone_size: -
cdr3_aa: CASSITGQGFYGYTF; cdr3_nt: TGTGCCAGTAGTATTACGGGACAGGGGTTCTATGGCTACACCTTC; j_call: TRBJ1-2; v_call: TRBV19; d_call: TRBD1; clone_size: -
cdr3_aa: CASRFTANYGYTF; cdr3_nt: TGTGCCAGCAGATTCACCGCTAACTATGGCTACACCTTC; j_call: TRBJ1-2; v_call: TRBV6-5; d_call: -; clone_size: -
cdr3_aa: CAWSASEANSPLHF; cdr3_nt: TGTGCCTGGAGCGCCTCTGAGGCAAATTCACCCCTCCACTTT; j_call: TRBJ1-6; v_call: TRBV30; d_call: -; clone_size: -
cdr3_aa: CASSDPTGTPSSYEQYF; cdr3_nt: TGTGCCAGCAGCGACCCCACCGGGACACCAAGCTCCTACGAGCAGTACTTC; j_call: TRBJ2-7; v_call: TRBV7-8; d_call: -; clone_size: -
cdr3_aa: CASSPLVTGGTEAFF; cdr3_nt: TGTGCCAGCTCACCCCTCGTGACAGGAGGCACTGAAGCTTTCTTT; j_call: TRBJ1-1; v_call: TRBV18; d_call: -; clone_size: -
cdr3_aa: CASSEGSGLNTEAFF; cdr3_nt: TGTGCCAGCAGCGAGGGATCCGGGCTGAACACTGAAGCTTTCTTT; j_call: TRBJ1-1; v_call: TRBV9; d_call: -; clone_size: -
cdr3_aa: CASSPRSGVSYNEQFF; cdr3_nt: TGTGCCAGCTCACCCCGAAGCGGGGTCTCCTACAATGAGCAGTTCTTC; j_call: TRBJ2-1; v_call: TRBV18; d_call: TRBD2; clone_size: -
cdr3_aa: CASREWGVNNSPLHF; cdr3_nt: TGCGCCAGCAGGGAATGGGGAGTCAATAATTCACCCCTCCACTTT; j_call: TRBJ1-6; v_call: TRBV10-2; d_call: -; clone_size: -
cdr3_aa: CASSPFTGTGGRNEQFF; cdr3_nt: TGTGCCAGCTCACCCTTTACCGGGACAGGGGGCAGGAATGAGCAGTTCTTC; j_call: TRBJ2-1; v_call: TRBV18; d_call: TRBD1; clone_size: -
cdr3_aa: CASSEITVTEAFF; cdr3_nt: TGTGCCAGCAGTGAAATTACGGTTACTGAAGCTTTCTTT; j_call: TRBJ1-1; v_call: TRBV6-1; d_call: -; clone_size: once
cdr3_aa: CASSMEGSVALYEQYF; cdr3_nt: TGTGCCAGTAGTATGGAGGGAAGCGTTGCACTTTACGAGCAGTACTTC; j_call: TRBJ2-7; v_call: TRBV19; d_call: -; clone_size: -
cdr3_aa: CASSPSGGYNEQFF; cdr3_nt: TGTGCCAGCAGCCCTAGCGGGGGTTACAATGAGCAGTTCTTC; j_call: TRBJ2-1; v_call: TRBV3-1/TRBV3-2; d_call: TRBD2; clone_size: -
cdr3_aa: CASTHQGGFWNTEAFF; cdr3_nt: TGTGCCAGTACCCATCAAGGGGGCTTTTGGAACACTGAAGCTTTCTTT; j_call: TRBJ1-1; v_call: TRBV19; d_call: TRBD1; clone_size: -
cdr3_aa: CASSRTSGGVYNEQFF; cdr3_nt: TGTGCCAGCAGCCGGACTAGCGGGGGGGTTTACAATGAGCAGTTCTTC; j_call: TRBJ2-1; v_call: TRBV3-1/TRBV3-2; d_call: TRBD2; clone_size: -
cdr3_aa: CAAGPGPTHGELFF; cdr3_nt: TGTGCCGCAGGACCCGGGCCGACCCACGGGGAGCTGTTTTTT; j_call: TRBJ2-2; v_call: TRBV2; d_call: -; clone_size: -
cdr3_aa: CASRKQEGGKNEQYF; cdr3_nt: TGTGCCAGTCGCAAACAGGAGGGCGGTAAAAACGAGCAGTACTTC; j_call: TRBJ2-7; v_call: TRBV19; d_call: -; clone_size: -
cdr3_aa: CASRRDGMGEAFF; cdr3_nt: TGTGCCAGCAGGCGGGATGGCATGGGAGAAGCTTTCTTT; j_call: TRBJ1-1; v_call: TRBV6-5; d_call: -; clone_size: -
cdr3_aa: CASSSSTGGNTEAFF; cdr3_nt: TGTGCCAGCAGTTCCAGCACAGGGGGTAACACTGAAGCTTTCTTT; j_call: TRBJ1-1; v_call: TRBV6-6; d_call: TRBD1; clone_size: -
cdr3_aa: CASSLQGHGYTF; cdr3_nt: TGCGCCAGCAGCTTGCAGGGGCACGGCTACACCTTC; j_call: TRBJ1-2; v_call: TRBV5-1; d_call: -; clone_size: few